This is a list of T cell receptor beta chains from one sample in a study of blood T cell repertoires in COVID-19. Clones were sequenced by immunoSEQ multiplex PCR, and TCRdb holds only the in-frame ones, with some missing. In the table there are approximately 160,000 clones, around 78% of which are singletons. Material: PBMCs or T cells enriched from blood (not recorded which). These receptors all stem from a woman between 45 and 65 years old who had recovered from COVID-19. Both conserved end residues are part of each CDR3. A D gene is named only where the DNA matches it firmly. Part of the rows lack a size; the others show once, few, many or a class for expanded clones.

d_call: TRBD1; v_call: TRBV5-6; clone_size: NA; j_call: TRBJ2-1; cdr3_aa: CASSLPRDRVINEQFF; cdr3_nt: TGTGCCAGCAGCTTACCCCGGGACAGGGTCATCAATGAGCAGTTCTTC
d_call: NA; v_call: TRBV18; clone_size: few; j_call: TRBJ1-5; cdr3_aa: CASSPGQLDQPQHF; cdr3_nt: TGTGCCAGCTCACCAGGACAGTTAGATCAGCCCCAGCATTTT
d_call: NA; v_call: TRBV7-2; clone_size: NA; j_call: TRBJ2-5; cdr3_aa: CASSLAVWEKTQYF; cdr3_nt: TGTGCCAGCAGCTTAGCGGTGTGGGAGAAGACCCAGTACTTC
d_call: NA; v_call: TRBV11-2; clone_size: NA; j_call: TRBJ1-1; cdr3_aa: CASNPLGAGEAFF; cdr3_nt: TGTGCCAGCAACCCATTAGGGGCCGGCGAAGCTTTCTTT
d_call: TRBD2; v_call: TRBV9; clone_size: few; j_call: TRBJ2-1; cdr3_aa: CASSPRLAGLGNEQFF; cdr3_nt: TGTGCCAGCAGCCCTCGACTAGCGGGGCTTGGCAATGAGCAGTTCTTC
d_call: TRBD1; v_call: TRBV18; clone_size: NA; j_call: TRBJ1-5; cdr3_aa: CASSQDDRETPQHF; cdr3_nt: TGTGCCAGCTCACAAGACGACAGGGAAACTCCCCAGCATTTT
d_call: TRBD1; v_call: TRBV5-1; clone_size: NA; j_call: TRBJ2-1; cdr3_aa: CASSLDRADEQFF; cdr3_nt: TGCGCCAGCAGCCTAGACAGGGCCGATGAGCAGTTCTTC
d_call: NA; v_call: TRBV11-2; clone_size: NA; j_call: TRBJ2-5; cdr3_aa: CASSLTSSGKIEETQYF; cdr3_nt: TGTGCCAGCAGCTTAACCTCTTCGGGGAAGATCGAAGAGACCCAGTACTTC
d_call: TRBD1; v_call: TRBV15; clone_size: NA; j_call: TRBJ2-4; cdr3_aa: CATSKSGTEENIQYF; cdr3_nt: TGTGCCACCAGCAAATCCGGGACAGAAGAAAACATTCAGTACTTC
d_call: NA; v_call: TRBV27; clone_size: NA; j_call: TRBJ1-6; cdr3_aa: CASSFSGTYNSPLHF; cdr3_nt: TGTGCCAGCAGTTTCTCCGGGACATATAATTCACCCCTCCACTTT
d_call: TRBD2; v_call: TRBV7-9; clone_size: NA; j_call: TRBJ2-1; cdr3_aa: CASSLAGSGGEQFF; cdr3_nt: TGTGCCAGCAGCTTAGCGGGGAGCGGGGGCGAGCAGTTCTTC
d_call: TRBD1; v_call: TRBV6-1; clone_size: NA; j_call: TRBJ1-1; cdr3_aa: CASSERQGTEAFF; cdr3_nt: TGTGCCAGCAGTGAGAGACAGGGCACTGAAGCTTTCTTT
d_call: TRBD2; v_call: TRBV27; clone_size: NA; j_call: TRBJ2-1; cdr3_aa: CASSNTPGLVNYNEQFF; cdr3_nt: TGTGCCAGCAGCAACACCCCGGGACTAGTAAACTACAATGAGCAGTTCTTC
d_call: TRBD1; v_call: TRBV7-7; clone_size: NA; j_call: TRBJ2-2; cdr3_aa: CASSPVGTGVTGELFF; cdr3_nt: TGTGCTAGCAGCCCAGTGGGGACAGGGGTGACCGGGGAGCTGTTTTTT
d_call: NA; v_call: TRBV10-1; clone_size: NA; j_call: TRBJ1-6; cdr3_aa: CASGWPNYDWSSYNSPLHF; cdr3_nt: TGCGCCAGCGGGTGGCCGAACTATGACTGGAGCTCCTATAATTCACCCCTCCACTTT
d_call: TRBD2; v_call: TRBV14; clone_size: NA; j_call: TRBJ2-1; cdr3_aa: CASSQPWNSGSQRQFF; cdr3_nt: TGTGCCAGCAGCCAACCATGGAATAGCGGGAGCCAAAGGCAGTTCTTC
d_call: TRBD2; v_call: TRBV7-2; clone_size: NA; j_call: TRBJ2-5; cdr3_aa: CASSPLRLAGGRQETQYF; cdr3_nt: TGTGCCAGCAGCCCCCTCCGACTAGCGGGGGGGAGGCAAGAGACCCAGTACTTC
d_call: TRBD1; v_call: TRBV11-2; clone_size: few; j_call: TRBJ1-1; cdr3_aa: CASSLGGQGLEAFF; cdr3_nt: TGTGCCAGCAGCTTAGGGGGACAGGGCCTCGAAGCTTTCTTT
d_call: NA; v_call: TRBV2; clone_size: NA; j_call: TRBJ2-4; cdr3_aa: CASSEPTQLAKNIQYF; cdr3_nt: TGTGCCAGCAGTGAACCCACCCAACTAGCCAAAAACATTCAGTACTTC
d_call: TRBD1; v_call: TRBV28; clone_size: NA; j_call: TRBJ1-1; cdr3_aa: CGTGLATEAFF; cdr3_nt: TGTGGGACAGGGTTGGCCACTGAAGCTTTCTTT
d_call: NA; v_call: TRBV7-9; clone_size: NA; j_call: TRBJ1-5; cdr3_aa: CASSDDQGLDQPQHF; cdr3_nt: TGTGCCAGCAGCGACGACCAGGGGCTTGATCAGCCCCAGCATTTT
d_call: NA; v_call: TRBV19; clone_size: NA; j_call: TRBJ1-1; cdr3_aa: CASSYPGGRTEAFF; cdr3_nt: TGTGCCAGTAGTTACCCGGGGGGTCGAACTGAAGCTTTCTTT
d_call: NA; v_call: TRBV30; clone_size: NA; j_call: TRBJ1-3; cdr3_aa: CAWRADRSGNTIYF; cdr3_nt: TGTGCCTGGAGGGCCGACAGGTCTGGAAACACCATATATTTT
d_call: TRBD2; v_call: TRBV6-4; clone_size: few; j_call: TRBJ2-1; cdr3_aa: CASSEASGSGHNEQFF; cdr3_nt: TGTGCCAGCAGTGAGGCTAGCGGGAGCGGTCACAATGAGCAGTTCTTC
d_call: NA; v_call: TRBV18; clone_size: NA; j_call: TRBJ2-1; cdr3_aa: CASSSTGLRLDEQFF; cdr3_nt: TGTGCCAGCTCATCCACCGGACTTCGCCTCGATGAGCAGTTCTTC
d_call: TRBD1; v_call: TRBV12-3/TRBV12-4; clone_size: NA; j_call: TRBJ1-2; cdr3_aa: CASSLETGDGYTF; cdr3_nt: TGTGCCAGCAGTCTAGAGACAGGGGATGGCTACACCTTC
d_call: NA; v_call: TRBV4-1; clone_size: NA; j_call: TRBJ1-6; cdr3_aa: CASSQGSGTYNSPLHF; cdr3_nt: TGCGCCAGCAGCCAAGGCTCCGGTACCTATAATTCACCCCTCCACTTT
d_call: NA; v_call: TRBV5-4; clone_size: once; j_call: TRBJ1-1; cdr3_aa: CASSSTYKRGTEAFF; cdr3_nt: TGTGCCAGCAGCTCGACCTATAAGAGAGGCACTGAAGCTTTCTTT
d_call: NA; v_call: TRBV4-3; clone_size: NA; j_call: TRBJ2-3; cdr3_aa: CASSQDPPRTGYTDTQYF; cdr3_nt: TGCGCCAGCAGCCAAGATCCCCCCCGGACTGGGTACACAGATACGCAGTATTTT
d_call: NA; v_call: TRBV25-1; clone_size: few; j_call: TRBJ1-2; cdr3_aa: CASSGGVEANYGYTF; cdr3_nt: TGTGCCAGCAGCGGAGGCGTTGAAGCTAACTATGGCTACACCTTC
d_call: NA; v_call: TRBV7-8; clone_size: NA; j_call: TRBJ1-1; cdr3_aa: CASSTRTDRSEAFF; cdr3_nt: TGTGCCAGCAGCACCCGGACAGACAGATCTGAAGCTTTCTTT
d_call: TRBD1; v_call: TRBV18; clone_size: many; j_call: TRBJ1-5; cdr3_aa: CASSYGTGNQPQHF; cdr3_nt: TGTGCCAGCTCGTACGGGACAGGGAATCAGCCCCAGCATTTT
d_call: TRBD2; v_call: TRBV9; clone_size: NA; j_call: TRBJ2-2; cdr3_aa: CASSPRGTGGTGELFF; cdr3_nt: TGTGCCAGCAGCCCAAGGGGAACGGGGGGAACCGGGGAGCTGTTTTTT
d_call: NA; v_call: TRBV7-8; clone_size: few; j_call: TRBJ2-2; cdr3_aa: CASSHGAGELFF; cdr3_nt: TGTGCCAGCAGCCATGGAGCCGGGGAGCTGTTTTTT
d_call: NA; v_call: TRBV24-1; clone_size: once; j_call: TRBJ1-2; cdr3_aa: CATSDPVGAGYTF; cdr3_nt: TGTGCCACCAGTGACCCCGTGGGCGCCGGCTACACCTTC
d_call: TRBD1; v_call: TRBV7-9; clone_size: NA; j_call: TRBJ1-1; cdr3_aa: CASSPQTGGASEAFF; cdr3_nt: TGTGCCAGCAGCCCTCAGACAGGGGGCGCTTCTGAAGCTTTCTTT
d_call: TRBD1; v_call: TRBV30; clone_size: NA; j_call: TRBJ1-2; cdr3_aa: CAWSWGQGLYTF; cdr3_nt: TGTGCCTGGAGTTGGGGACAGGGGTTATACACCTTC
d_call: NA; v_call: TRBV28; clone_size: NA; j_call: TRBJ1-6; cdr3_aa: CASSQKGQGFRDSPLHF; cdr3_nt: TGTGCCAGCAGTCAAAAAGGGCAGGGCTTTAGGGATTCACCCCTCCACTTT
d_call: TRBD1; v_call: TRBV7-2; clone_size: NA; j_call: TRBJ1-1; cdr3_aa: CASSGGQGVAEAFF; cdr3_nt: TGTGCCAGCAGCGGCGGACAGGGAGTGGCTGAAGCTTTCTTT
d_call: NA; v_call: TRBV6-6; clone_size: NA; j_call: TRBJ2-3; cdr3_aa: CASTWAPGDTQYF; cdr3_nt: TGTGCCAGTACCTGGGCCCCCGGAGATACGCAGTATTTT
d_call: TRBD1; v_call: TRBV15; clone_size: NA; j_call: TRBJ1-1; cdr3_aa: CATSRERTGGQKQAFF; cdr3_nt: TGTGCCACCAGCAGAGAAAGGACAGGGGGCCAAAAACAAGCTTTCTTT
d_call: NA; v_call: TRBV14; clone_size: once; j_call: TRBJ2-5; cdr3_aa: CASSLDMGFTQYF; cdr3_nt: TGTGCCAGCAGCTTGGATATGGGCTTTACCCAGTACTTC